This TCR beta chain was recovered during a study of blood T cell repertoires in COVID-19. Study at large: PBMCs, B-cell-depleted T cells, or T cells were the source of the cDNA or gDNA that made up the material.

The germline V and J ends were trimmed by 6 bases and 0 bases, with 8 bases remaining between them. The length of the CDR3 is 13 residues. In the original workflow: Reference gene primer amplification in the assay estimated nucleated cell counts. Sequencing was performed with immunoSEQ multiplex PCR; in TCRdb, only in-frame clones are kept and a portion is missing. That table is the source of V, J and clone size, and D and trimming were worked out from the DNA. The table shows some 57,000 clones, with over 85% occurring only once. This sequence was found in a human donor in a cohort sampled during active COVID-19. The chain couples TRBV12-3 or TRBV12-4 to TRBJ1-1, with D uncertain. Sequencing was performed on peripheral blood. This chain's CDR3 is CASSGRVNTEAFF. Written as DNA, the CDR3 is TGTGCCAGCAGCGGGAGGGTGAACACTGAAGCTTTCTTT.